This record looks at one T cell receptor beta chain sequence and its context. Its target is unknown. These data belong to a study of beta chain features in type 1 diabetes. Points from the study as a whole: Among all four CD4+ subsets, Type 1 diabetes patients had TCRB CDR3s that were moderately but significantly shorter.

cDNA synthesis used the whole RNA isolate, giving expressed TCRB sequences. Profiling relied on immunoSEQ multiplex PCR, and the TCRdb table lists in-frame clones only, not all of them. The profile shows 100,000 to 150,000 clones, around 8.8% of them singletons. Germline CDR1 MGHRA, CDR2 YSYEKL. The V gene lost 4 bases and the J gene lost 1 base, with 17 bases spanning the gap. The CDR3 sequence is 17 residues long. The J gene is TRBJ2-1, the V gene TRBV4-1; D is possibly TRBD1 (6 bases). What was sequenced was central memory CD4+ T cells from blood. This receptor was obtained from a man aged 25-45 years with type 1 diabetes. Here the CDR3 reads CASSPTDRQPSYNEQFF. The CDR3 bases are TGCGCCAGCAGCCCCACGGACAGACAACCTTCCTACAATGAGCAGTTCTTC.